One sample yielded the 7 T cell receptor beta chains listed below, sequenced in a study of T cells after yellow fever vaccination. TCRdb used MiXCR to reprocess the 5' RACE reads, holding one entry per CDR3 protein. The sample has 160,000 or so distinct CDR3 sequences; about 7% are singletons. The material was CD4+ T cells sorted from PBMCs, obtained more than 4 days after the first yellow fever vaccination. The receptors here all came from a young man who received the YFV17D yellow fever vaccine.

This clonotype was found a few times. CDR3 nucleotides: TGTGCCAGCAGCTTAGACTTGGAGGCAGATACGCAGTATTTT. Translation gives CASSLDLEADTQYF. V usage is TRBV7-8 and J usage is TRBJ2-3; D may be TRBD2 (5 bases). The CDR3 loop spans 14 amino acids. Trimming stripped 1 base from V and 4 bases from J, with 9 bases between. CDR1 is SGHVS and CDR2 is FQNEAQ in the germline V gene.

The genes are TRBV5-1 and TRBJ2-3; the D gene is possibly TRBD1 (5 bases). Trimming took 5 bases from V and 2 from J, leaving 15 bases between them. The CDR3 is made up of 15 amino acids. CDR1 is SGHRS and CDR2 is YFSETQ in the germline V gene. DNA for the CDR3: TGCGCCAGCAGAAACGACGCAGGGTACACAGATACGCAGTATTTT. Amino acids: CASRNDAGYTDTQYF.

The table lists this clonotype with many counts. The genes are TRBV6-5 and TRBJ1-2; D gene ambiguous. V was trimmed by 2 bases and J by 3 bases, leaving 10 bases between them. Germline V gene data show CDR1 as MNHEY and CDR2 as SVGAGI. The CDR3 contains 14 residues. The CDR3 here is CASSYRALDYGYTF. The CDR3 DNA reads as TGTGCCAGCAGTTACAGAGCGTTGGACTATGGCTACACCTTC.

This clonotype has only a few counts. The chain joins TRBV7-6 to TRBJ1-1; D is ambiguous. Trimming shortened V by 3 bases and J by 0 bases, and 8 bases separated the two germline ends. The CDR3 sequence is 14 residues long. CDR1 SGHVS and CDR2 FNYEAQ come from the germline V gene. The CDR3 region is CASSFPTVNTEAFF. The CDR3 DNA follows: TGTGCCAGCAGCTTCCCGACGGTGAACACTGAAGCTTTCTTT.

This clonotype appeared many times. The chain joins TRBV19 to TRBJ1-1; 7 bases are shared with TRBD1. The V and J ends lost 5 bases and 5 bases, in that order; junction bases with no gene match: 8. Germline V gene lookup returns CDR1 LNHDA and CDR2 SQIVND (reference sequence). There are 14 residues in the CDR3. The CDR3 region has the DNA TGTGCCAGTAGTTCAACAGGGGACCGGACTGAAGCTTTCTTT. Protein product: CASSSTGDRTEAFF.

This clonotype was counted ten times or more. V gene TRBV5-5 combines with J gene TRBJ1-2, with D perhaps matching TRBD1 (6 bases). Looked up from germline, CDR1 is SGHKS and CDR2 is YYEKEE (reference sequence). V was shortened by 0 bases and J by 8 bases, with 14 bases between the two germline ends. This CDR3 has 14 amino acids. For the CDR3, the DNA is TGTGCCAGCAGCTTGGCCGGGACACAAAGAGGCTACACCTTC. Protein: CASSLAGTQRGYTF. Complete variable domain (other parts from reference TRBV5-5 and TRBJ1-2): DAGVTQSPTHLIKTRGQQVTLRCSPISGHKSVSWYQQVLGQGPQFIFQYYEKEERGRGNFPDRFSARQFPNYSSELNVNALLLGDSALYLCASSLAGTQRGYTFGSGTRLTVV.

Ten or more counts support this clonotype. The chain links TRBV19 to TRBJ1-2; D gene ambiguous. Between the trimmed V and J ends, which lost 0 bases and 4 bases, there was a span of 6 bases. The CDR3 sequence is 13 residues long. Per the germline V gene, CDR1 is LNHDA and CDR2 is SQIVND (reference sequence). CDR3 sequence (DNA): TGTGCCAGTAGTATAGATCACGGCTATGGCTACACCTTC. It translates to CASSIDHGYGYTF.